The TCR beta chain described here comes from a study of CD8 T cells in Susac syndrome. About the research overall: At blood draw, Susac syndrome patients were therapy-naive, on corticosteroids, or on intravenous immunoglobulin alone.

Study-wide findings and caveats: Regarding the TCR sequencing and HLA analysis, the study admitted that a relatively small number of individuals were involved. In Susac syndrome, the CD4+ T cell repertoires did not show clonal expansion.

CD8+ and CD4+ T cells from blood underwent TCR beta sequencing, which was carried out in a high-throughput format. The CDR3 length is 13 residues. Trimming cost V 3 bases and J 8 bases, with 14 bases left between them. CDR1 is SGDLS, CDR2 YYNGEE, per germline. Random hexamers were used to reverse transcribe an amount of about 0.45 to 1 ug RNA. A single record per CDR3 protein comes from TCRdb applying MiXCR to the immunoSEQ multiplex PCR reads. The table shows about 210,000 distinct CDR3 sequences, with approximately 94% occurring only once. A word on this clonotype: Antigen: not known.

Sequencing was performed on CD4+ T cells from PBMCs. The sequence was obtained from a human donor with Susac syndrome. This rearrangement joins TRBV9 to TRBJ1-2; no firm D call. CDR3 protein: CASSGLRGRGYTF. The CDR3 DNA sequence: TGTGCCAGCAGCGGCCTGAGAGGTCGGGGCTACACCTTC. Variable domain in full (rest from reference TRBV9 and TRBJ1-2): DSGVTQTPKHLITATGQRVTLRCSPRSGDLSVYWYQQSLDQGLQFLIQYYNGEERAKGNILERFSAQQFPDLHSELNLSSLELGDSALYFCASSGLRGRGYTFGSGTRLTVV.